This entry lists 10 T cell receptor beta chains sequenced from one sample in a study of cytomegalovirus exposure and HLA in healthy donors (dated by TCRdb to about 2017). The library came from the immunoSEQ multiplex PCR assay. The table was pulled from immuneACCESS by TCRdb, which kept in-frame rearrangements only. Such tables lose some clones; where checked, under half of the loss comes from unresolved V genes, and the rest has no known cause. This sample lists over 85,000 clones; about 95% were detected once. The ten largest clones add up to 0.8% to 0.9% of the sample. Sequenced material: PBMCs. These receptors all come from a woman aged 18-29 years in good health and CMV-seronegative.

CDR3 sequence: CASSPSGSGNEQFF. Written as DNA, the CDR3 is TGTGCCAGCAGCCCTAGCGGTTCTGGGAATGAGCAGTTCTTC. The genes are TRBV2 and TRBJ2-1; 7 bases are shared with TRBD2. CDR1 SNHLY and CDR2 FYNNEI come from the germline V gene. The V segment lost 6 bases and the J segment 7 bases; nucleotides outside the gene matches: 9. There are 14 residues in the CDR3.

The gene calls are TRBV6-6 and TRBJ2-7, with TRBD1 identical over 10 bases. V lost 5 bases and J lost 5; bases outside the gene matches: 6. The germline gives CDR1 MNHNY, CDR2 SVGAGI (reference sequence). The CDR3 runs 14 residues. CDR3 region: CASSPGQGGHEQYF. CDR3 DNA sequence: TGTGCCAGCAGTCCCGGACAGGGGGGCCACGAGCAGTACTTC.

This clone has a single count. The gene calls are TRBV7-6 and TRBJ2-1; TRBD2 agrees at 10 bases. The CDR3 runs to 17 residues. The ends lost 5 bases at V and 5 bases at J; junction bases unmatched: 12. Germline V gene lookup returns CDR1 SGHVS and CDR2 FNYEAQ. This CDR3 is CASSILDLAGVDNEQFF. The DNA of the CDR3 is TGTGCCAGCAGCATCCTTGACCTAGCGGGAGTTGACAATGAGCAGTTCTTC. Full variable domain (rest looked up from reference TRBV7-6 and TRBJ2-1): GAGVSQSPRYKVTKRGQDVALRCDPISGHVSLYWYRQALGQGPEFLTYFNYEAQQDKSGLPNDRFSAERPEGSISTLTIQRTEQRDSAMYRCASSILDLAGVDNEQFFGPGTRLTVL.

The gene calls are TRBV6-6 and TRBJ1-2; TRBD1 might be the D (6 bases). Germline V gives CDR1 MNHNY, CDR2 SVGAGI (reference sequence). Trimming took off 2 bases at V and 4 bases at J, with 11 bases between the two ends. This CDR3 region has 14 residues. The CDR3 DNA reads TGTGCCAGCAGTTACACCCCGGACAGCTATGGCTACACCTTC. It specifies CASSYTPDSYGYTF.

This clone is a singleton in its sample. This rearrangement joins TRBV10-3 to TRBJ2-1; 11 nucleotides align to TRBD2. The germline V gene encodes CDR1 ENHRY and CDR2 SYGVKD. The ends lost 6 bases at V and 10 bases at J; junction bases unmatched: 8. The CDR3 covers 14 residues. The chain's CDR3 is CAISPGTSGPEQFF. In DNA, the CDR3 is TGTGCCATCAGCCCCGGGACTAGCGGTCCGGAGCAGTTCTTC.

V is TRBV6-1 and J is TRBJ2-5; 8 bases fit TRBD2. CDR1 and CDR2 (germline): MNHNS, SASEGT. The ends lost 2 bases at V and 5 bases at J; junction bases unmatched: 10. The CDR3 is 16 amino acids. CDR3 loop: CASSELAAGVGETQYF. The DNA of the CDR3 is TGTGCCAGCAGTGAACTGGCAGCGGGAGTAGGGGAGACCCAGTACTTC.

The V gene is TRBV4-1, the J gene TRBJ1-2; D is undetermined. Trimming stripped 1 base from V and 8 bases from J, with 8 bases between. The CDR3 length is 12 residues. The germline CDR1 and CDR2 sequences are MGHRA and YSYEKL. This chain's CDR3 is CASSQVSEGYTF. The CDR3 DNA follows: TGCGCCAGCAGCCAAGTATCTGAGGGCTACACCTTC.

V gene TRBV19 combines with J gene TRBJ2-1; no clear D gene. The CDR3 sequence is 13 residues long. The V gene's germline CDR1 is LNHDA and CDR2 SQIVND (reference sequence). Between the trimmed V and J ends, which lost 4 bases and 7 bases, there was a span of 11 bases. CDR3 sequence reads: CASSTQVLNEQFF. CDR3 coding DNA: TGTGCCAGTAGTACCCAGGTTTTGAATGAGCAGTTCTTC. Based on the CDR3 plus reference TRBV19 and TRBJ2-1, the full variable domain is DGGITQSPKYLFRKEGQNVTLSCEQNLNHDAMYWYRQDPGQGLRLIYYSQIVNDFQKGDIAEGYSVSREKKESFPLTVTSAQKNPTAFYLCASSTQVLNEQFFGPGTRLTVL.

This clone was counted once. This chain links TRBV6-1 with TRBJ1-4; D remains unclear. The CDR3 sequence is 14 residues long. Germline V CDR1 and CDR2: MNHNS, SASEGT. V was cut by 4 bases and J by 1 base, with 7 bases left in between. The CDR3 region has the DNA TGTGCCAGCAGTGTATCAGGAACTAATGAAAAACTGTTTTTT. Translated: CASSVSGTNEKLFF.

CDR3 sequence: CASSLQSASTDTQYF. The CDR3, as DNA: TGTGCCAGCAGCCTTCAAAGCGCATCCACAGATACGCAGTATTTT. This sequence joins TRBV7-2 and TRBJ2-3; D not certain. Between the trimmed V and J ends, which lost 5 bases and 2 bases, there was a span of 14 bases. CDR3 length equals 15 residues. CDR1 is SGHTA and CDR2 is FQGNSA in the germline V gene.